Below are 20 T cell receptor beta chains sequenced from a single sample in a study of blood T cell repertoires in COVID-19. This table comes from immunoSEQ multiplex PCR, and its TCRdb copy is limited to in-frame clones, with some not included. The sample lists about 220,000 clones; 75% to 90% were seen once. Sequenced sample: PBMCs or T cells enriched from blood (not recorded which). The receptor set was obtained from a woman aged 18 to 35 in a cohort exposed to, infected with or recovered from COVID-19 (not recorded which).

The V call is TRBV7-8, the J call TRBJ1-1; no reliable D call. The CDR3 extends over 12 amino acids. V lost 5 bases and J lost 2, with 6 bases in between. Germline V gene lookup returns CDR1 SGHVS and CDR2 FQNEAQ. The CDR3 sequence: CASSLTNTEAFF. The CDR3, as DNA: TGTGCCAGCAGCCTAACAAACACTGAAGCTTTCTTT.

This chain joins TRBV7-9 and TRBJ2-2; 11 nucleotides align to TRBD2. Germline-derived CDR1 and CDR2 are SEHNR and FQNEAQ (reference sequence). This CDR3 is built from 16 residues. V was pared by 3 bases and J by 6 bases, with 6 bases of the junction left unmatched. The CDR3, as DNA: TGTGCCAGCAGCTTTATTCTAGCGGGAGGTCCCGGGGAGCTGTTTTTT. Translated: CASSFILAGGPGELFF.

This clone was counted once. The chain employs TRBV27 and TRBJ1-1, with 8 bases lining up with TRBD1. The CDR3 has 13 residues. The J segment lost 5 bases and the V segment lost 2 bases, leaving 1 base of the junction unmatched. Germline lookup yields CDR1 MNHEY and CDR2 SMNVEV (reference sequence). The CDR3 nucleotides read TGTGCCAGCAGTTTACAGGGGGCGACTGAAGCTTTCTTT. Protein sequence: CASSLQGATEAFF.

The DNA for the CDR3 is TGTGCCAGCAGCTTAGCTGGACAGGACCATCAGCCCCAGCATTTT. This translates into CASSLAGQDHQPQHF. The chain carries TRBV11-1 and TRBJ1-5; 7 nucleotides line up with TRBD1. V lost 0 bases, J lost 5 bases, and 4 bases stayed unmatched. CDR3 size: 15 residues. CDR1 is SGHAT, CDR2 FQDESV, per germline (reference sequence).

The rearrangement links TRBV10-3 to TRBJ1-2; no reliable D call. The length of the CDR3 is 15 residues. V gave up 0 bases and J gave up 8 bases, with 16 bases separating them. The germline V gene has CDR1 ENHRY and CDR2 SYGVKD. CDR3 loop: CAISESTSPPQGYTF. Written as DNA, the CDR3 is TGTGCCATCAGTGAGTCGACGAGCCCCCCACAGGGCTACACCTTC.

CDR3 DNA: TGTGCCAGCTCACCACGATCAGGGTTCCTCGTGAACACTGAAGCTTTCTTT. It encodes CASSPRSGFLVNTEAFF. The chain combines TRBV18 with TRBJ1-1, with a tentative D call TRBD1 (5 bases). V lost 1 base and J lost 0, with 15 bases in between. Per the germline V gene, CDR1 is KGHSH and CDR2 is LQKENI. The CDR3 consists of 17 residues.

The chain uses TRBV6-5 and TRBJ1-5, with unresolved D. The CDR3 extends over 14 amino acids. Germline loops: CDR1 MNHEY, CDR2 SVGAGI. V dropped 2 bases and J dropped 2 bases, with 7 bases sitting between them. CDR3 protein: CASSYLAGNQPQHF. The CDR3 coding sequence is TGTGCCAGCAGTTACCTGGCAGGCAATCAGCCCCAGCATTTT.

The gene calls are TRBV5-5 and TRBJ2-7; TRBD1 matches 8 bases. The CDR3 spans 15 residues. Germline V gene sequence: CDR1 SGHKS, CDR2 YYEKEE (reference sequence). Germline trimming cut 1 base from V and 2 bases from J; bases unmatched to any gene: 5. The CDR3 spells CASSLWTGSTYEQYF. The CDR3 DNA is TGTGCCAGCAGCTTGTGGACAGGGTCAACCTACGAGCAGTACTTC.

The J gene is TRBJ2-7, the V gene TRBV21-1; the table gives TRBD2 as D, unverified against the DNA. TRBV21-1 corresponds to a pseudogene. This CDR3 is built from 15 residues. CDR3 residues: CASSNFSSVSYEQYF. The CDR3 coding sequence is TGTGCCAGCAGCAATTTCTCTAGCGTCTCCTACGAGCAGTACTTC.

This clone was seen a single time. The chain joins TRBV3-1 (or the pseudogene TRBV3-2) to TRBJ1-2; 8 nucleotides agree with TRBD1. With V trimmed by 2 bases and J by 2 bases, 4 bases remained unmatched. In germline, CDR1 is LGHDT, CDR2 YNNKEL (reference sequence). The CDR3 has 15 amino acids. The CDR3 reads CASSQQGARNYGYTF. CDR3 nucleotides: TGTGCCAGCAGCCAACAGGGGGCGAGGAACTATGGCTACACCTTC.

The table lists this clone with a count of one. The chain recombines TRBV11-3 with TRBJ2-7; 9 bases map to TRBD2. There are 14 residues in the CDR3. Germline trimming cut 4 bases from V and 6 bases from J; bases unmatched to any gene: 7. Germline lookup yields CDR1 SGHNT and CDR2 YENEEA. CDR3 bases: TGTGCCAGCAGCTCGGGACTAGCACACTTCGAGCAGTACTTC. Residues: CASSSGLAHFEQYF.

The genes are TRBV28 and TRBJ2-3; no clear D. V lost 4 bases and J lost 4, with 6 bases in between. The CDR3 totals 12 residues. Germline V gives CDR1 MDHEN, CDR2 SYDVKM. DNA for the CDR3: TGTGCCAGCAGTTCTAGTTCAGATACGCAGTATTTT. It yields the protein CASSSSSDTQYF. Together with reference TRBV28 and TRBJ2-3, the CDR3 gives the full variable domain: DVKVTQSSRYLVKRTGEKVFLECVQDMDHENMFWYRQDPGLGLRLIYFSYDVKMKEKGDIPEGYSVSREKKERFSLILESASTNQTSMYLCASSSSSDTQYFGPGTRLTVL.

The J gene is TRBJ2-2, the V gene TRBV7-2, with 7 bases that match TRBD2. Germline CDR1 and CDR2: SGHTA and FQGNSA. Trimming removed 0 bases from V and 5 bases from J; junction bases left unmatched: 6. CDR3 length: 16 residues. The CDR3 bases are TGTGCCAGCAGCTTAGCGCGGCTAGCGGAGACCGGGGAGCTGTTTTTT. This codes for CASSLARLAETGELFF.

The CDR3 protein is CASSTFSGSSYNEQFF. The CDR3 DNA is TGCGCCAGCAGCACCTTTAGCGGGAGCTCCTACAATGAGCAGTTCTTC. This chain links TRBV5-1 with TRBJ2-1; 9 nucleotides agree with TRBD2. CDR3 length: 16 amino acids. J was trimmed by 0 bases and V by 4 bases; bases with no gene match: 5. The germline V gene has CDR1 SGHRS and CDR2 YFSETQ.

The rearrangement uses TRBV19 and TRBJ2-1, with TRBD2 matching over 9 bases. Germline V gene data show CDR1 as LNHDA and CDR2 as SQIVND (reference sequence). V was pared by 2 bases and J by 6 bases, with 8 bases of the junction left unmatched. The CDR3 has 16 residues. CDR3 coding DNA: TGTGCCAGTAGTATACAGGGAGCGGGGGGCCGCAATGAGCAGTTCTTC. Translated, it gives CASSIQGAGGRNEQFF.

V gene TRBV28 combines with J gene TRBJ2-1; 11 bases match TRBD2. CDR3 length: 14 residues. The germline V gene has CDR1 MDHEN and CDR2 SYDVKM. J lost 7 bases, V lost 5 bases, and 4 bases had no gene match. Here the CDR3 DNA reads TGTGCCAGCAGTCTCAGGACTAGCGGGAATGAGCAGTTCTTC. It translates to CASSLRTSGNEQFF.

The chain combines TRBV4-2 with TRBJ2-5; the match to TRBD2 covers 8 bases. J was trimmed by 4 bases and V by 0 bases; bases with no gene match: 10. This CDR3 comprises 17 residues. Germline CDR1 LGHNA, CDR2 YNFKEQ. The CDR3 region is CASSQDVLPGGGETQYF. CDR3 bases: TGTGCCAGCAGCCAAGATGTGCTTCCGGGAGGGGGAGAGACCCAGTACTTC.

The rearrangement links TRBV10-2 to TRBJ1-2; no definite D call. Germline CDR1 WSHSY, CDR2 SAAADI. Deletions cut 0 bases from V and 7 bases from J, with 12 bases between. This CDR3 spans 14 amino acids. CDR3 amino acids: CASSESNSRPGYTF. In DNA, the CDR3 is TGCGCCAGCAGTGAGTCGAACAGCCGACCTGGCTACACCTTC.

The rearrangement joins TRBV6-5 to TRBJ2-2; possible D gene TRBD1, 5 bases. The CDR3 has 14 amino acids. Germline-derived CDR1 and CDR2 are MNHEY and SVGAGI. The germline V and J ends were trimmed by 8 bases and 4 bases, with 14 bases remaining between them. Written as DNA, the CDR3 is TGTGCCAGCTATAAACAGGCTGGCACCGGGGAGCTGTTTTTT. It codes for CASYKQAGTGELFF.

The chain employs TRBV5-6 and TRBJ2-5, with D maybe TRBD1 (6 bases). The V end lost 4 bases, the J end lost 5 bases, and 18 bases lay between the germline ends. CDR3 size: 15 residues. Germline V gene data show CDR1 as SGHDT and CDR2 as YYEEEE. CDR3 sequence reads: CASSEVTGLGETQYF. In nucleotides, the CDR3 is TGTGCCAGCAGCGAAGTTACAGGGCTCGGCGAGACCCAGTACTTC. Supplemented by reference TRBV5-6 and TRBJ2-5, the full variable domain reads DAGVTQSPTHLIKTRGQQVTLRCSPKSGHDTVSWYQQALGQGPQFIFQYYEEEERQRGNFPDRFSGHQFPNYSSELNVNALLLGDSALYLCASSEVTGLGETQYFGPGTRLLVL.